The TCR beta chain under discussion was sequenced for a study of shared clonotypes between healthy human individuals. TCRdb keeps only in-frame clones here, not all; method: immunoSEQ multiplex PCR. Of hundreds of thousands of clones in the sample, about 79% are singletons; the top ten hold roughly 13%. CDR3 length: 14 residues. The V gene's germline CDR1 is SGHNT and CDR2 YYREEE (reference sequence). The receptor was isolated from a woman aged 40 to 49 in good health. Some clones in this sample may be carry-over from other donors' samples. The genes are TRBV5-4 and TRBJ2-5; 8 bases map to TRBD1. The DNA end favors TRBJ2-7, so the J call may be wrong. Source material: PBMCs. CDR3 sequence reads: CASSPGTGFHEQYF. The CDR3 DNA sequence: TGTGCCAGCAGCCCCGGGACAGGTTTCCACGAGCAGTACTTC.